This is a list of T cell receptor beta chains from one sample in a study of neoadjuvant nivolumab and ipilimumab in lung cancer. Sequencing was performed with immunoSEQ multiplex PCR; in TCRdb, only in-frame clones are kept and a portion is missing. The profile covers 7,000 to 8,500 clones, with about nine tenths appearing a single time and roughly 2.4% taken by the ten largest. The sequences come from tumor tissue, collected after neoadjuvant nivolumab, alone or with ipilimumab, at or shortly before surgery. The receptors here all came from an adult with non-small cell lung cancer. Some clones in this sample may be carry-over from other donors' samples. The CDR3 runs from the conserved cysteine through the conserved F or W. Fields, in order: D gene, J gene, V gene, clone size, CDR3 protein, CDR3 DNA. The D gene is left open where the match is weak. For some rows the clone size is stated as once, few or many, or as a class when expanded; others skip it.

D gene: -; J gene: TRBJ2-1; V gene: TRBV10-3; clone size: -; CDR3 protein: CAISGVKATGSYNEQFF; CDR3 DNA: TGTGCCATCAGCGGGGTTAAGGCGACGGGGTCCTACAATGAGCAGTTCTTC
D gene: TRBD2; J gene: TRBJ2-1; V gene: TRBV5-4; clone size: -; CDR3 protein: CASSLLAGGYNEQFF; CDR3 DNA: TGTGCCAGCAGTTTACTAGCGGGGGGTTACAATGAGCAGTTCTTC
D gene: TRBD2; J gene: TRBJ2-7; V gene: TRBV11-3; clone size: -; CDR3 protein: CASSFPPSGSYEQYF; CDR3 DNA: TGTGCCAGCAGCTTCCCCCCTAGCGGGTCCTACGAGCAGTACTTC
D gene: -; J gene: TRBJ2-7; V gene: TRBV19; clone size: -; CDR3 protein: CASSRTVSYEQYF; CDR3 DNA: TGTGCCAGTAGTCGGACTGTCTCCTACGAGCAGTACTTC
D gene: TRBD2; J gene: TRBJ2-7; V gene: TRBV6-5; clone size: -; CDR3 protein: CASSYQAGGTYEQYF; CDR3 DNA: TGTGCCAGCAGTTACCAAGCGGGAGGGACCTACGAGCAGTACTTC
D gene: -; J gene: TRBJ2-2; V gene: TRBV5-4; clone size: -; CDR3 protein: CASSLDRPNTGELFF; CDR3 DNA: TGTGCCAGCAGCTTGGACAGGCCGAACACCGGGGAGCTGTTTTTT
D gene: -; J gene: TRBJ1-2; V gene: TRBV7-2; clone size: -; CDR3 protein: CASIPNRVEGYTF; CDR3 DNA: TGTGCCAGCATCCCCAACAGGGTAGAGGGCTACACCTTC
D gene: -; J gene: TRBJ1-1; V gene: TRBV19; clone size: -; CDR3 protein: CASSIAQQNTEAFF; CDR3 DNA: TGTGCCAGTAGTATCGCACAGCAGAACACTGAAGCTTTCTTT
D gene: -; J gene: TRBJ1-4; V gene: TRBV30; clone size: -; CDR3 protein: CAWSDLLGSSVEKLFF; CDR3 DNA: TGTGCCTGGAGTGATCTACTCGGGAGCTCGGTTGAAAAACTGTTTTTT
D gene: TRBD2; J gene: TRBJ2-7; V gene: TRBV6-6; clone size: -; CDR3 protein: CASRRSGTSGSGEQYF; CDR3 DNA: TGTGCCAGCAGGCGATCCGGGACTAGCGGTTCAGGCGAGCAGTACTTC
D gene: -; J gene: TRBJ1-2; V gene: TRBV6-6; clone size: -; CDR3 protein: CASSYEVPRGYTF; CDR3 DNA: TGTGCCAGCAGTTACGAGGTCCCTCGGGGCTACACCTTC
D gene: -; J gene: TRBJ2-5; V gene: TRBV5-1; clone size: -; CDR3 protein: CASSLVLGKETQYF; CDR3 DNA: TGCGCCAGCAGCTTGGTACTCGGGAAAGAGACCCAGTACTTC
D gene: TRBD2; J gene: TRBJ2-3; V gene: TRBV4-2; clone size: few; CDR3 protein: CASSQAAASGNLRTDTQYF; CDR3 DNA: TGTGCCAGCAGCCAAGCCGCGGCTAGCGGGAACTTACGCACAGATACGCAGTATTTT
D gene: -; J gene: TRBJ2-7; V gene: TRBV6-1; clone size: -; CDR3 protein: CASSEEAGSSYEQYF; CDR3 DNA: TGTGCCAGCAGTGAGGAAGCGGGTTCTTCCTACGAGCAGTACTTC
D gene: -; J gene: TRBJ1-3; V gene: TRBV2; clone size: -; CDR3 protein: CASSEMGSGNTIYF; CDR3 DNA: TGTGCCAGCAGTGAAATGGGATCTGGAAACACCATATATTTT
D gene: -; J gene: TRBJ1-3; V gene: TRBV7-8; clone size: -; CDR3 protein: CASSTGQGNTIYF; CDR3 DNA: TGTGCCAGCAGCACCGGCCAAGGAAACACCATATATTTT
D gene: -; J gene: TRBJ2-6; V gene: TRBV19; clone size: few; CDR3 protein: CASSITPSGANVLTF; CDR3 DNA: TGTGCCAGTAGTATAACTCCGTCTGGGGCCAACGTCCTGACTTTC
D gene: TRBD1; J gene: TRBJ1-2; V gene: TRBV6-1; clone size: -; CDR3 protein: CASSEAQGGGYTF; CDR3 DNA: TGTGCCAGCAGTGAAGCGCAGGGGGGTGGCTACACCTTC
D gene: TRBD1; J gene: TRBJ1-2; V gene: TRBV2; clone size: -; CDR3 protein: CASTPGQINYGYTF; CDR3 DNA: TGTGCCAGCACCCCGGGACAGATAAACTATGGCTACACCTTC
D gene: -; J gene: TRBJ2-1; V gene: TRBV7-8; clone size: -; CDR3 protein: CASSFRDEQFF; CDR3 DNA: TGTGCCAGCAGCTTCCGGGATGAGCAGTTCTTC
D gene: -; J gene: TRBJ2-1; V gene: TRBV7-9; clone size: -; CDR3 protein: CASSLPAGINNEQFF; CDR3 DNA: TGTGCCAGCAGCTTACCGGCAGGGATCAACAATGAGCAGTTCTTC
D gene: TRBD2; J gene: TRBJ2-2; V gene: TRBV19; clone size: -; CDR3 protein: CASSSNSGTGELFF; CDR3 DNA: TGTGCCAGTAGTTCCAATAGCGGGACGGGGGAGCTGTTTTTT
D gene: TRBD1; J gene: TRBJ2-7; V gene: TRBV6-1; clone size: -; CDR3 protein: CASSERQGLRRDEQYF; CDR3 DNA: TGTGCCAGCAGTGAACGACAGGGGCTACGACGAGACGAGCAGTACTTC
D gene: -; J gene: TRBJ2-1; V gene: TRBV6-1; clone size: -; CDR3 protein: CASSEGVYNEQFF; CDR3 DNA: TGTGCCAGCAGTGAAGGCGTGTACAATGAGCAGTTCTTC
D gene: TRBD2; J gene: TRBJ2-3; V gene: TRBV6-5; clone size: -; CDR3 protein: CASSPSGRADTQYF; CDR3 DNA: TGTGCCAGCAGTCCTAGCGGGAGGGCAGATACGCAGTATTTT
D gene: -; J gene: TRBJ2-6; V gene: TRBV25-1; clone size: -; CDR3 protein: CASSGSWGANVLTF; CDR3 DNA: TGTGCCAGCAGTGGCTCCTGGGGGGCCAACGTCCTGACTTTC
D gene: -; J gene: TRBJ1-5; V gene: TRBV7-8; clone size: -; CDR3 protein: CASSFAGMPQHF; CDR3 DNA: TGTGCCAGCAGCTTCGCAGGGATGCCCCAGCATTTT
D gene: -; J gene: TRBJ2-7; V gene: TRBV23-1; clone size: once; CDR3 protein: CASSQSRGEWAYEQYF; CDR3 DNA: TGCGCCAGCAGTCAATCGAGGGGGGAGTGGGCCTACGAGCAGTACTTC
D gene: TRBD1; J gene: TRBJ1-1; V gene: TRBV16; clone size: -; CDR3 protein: CASSQSGTGGVAFF; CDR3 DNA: TGTGCCAGCAGCCAATCGGGGACAGGGGGTGTAGCTTTCTTT
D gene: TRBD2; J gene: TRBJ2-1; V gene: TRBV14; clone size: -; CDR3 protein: CASSQDLAGGDEQFF; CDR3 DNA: TGTGCCAGCAGCCAAGACCTAGCGGGAGGAGATGAGCAGTTCTTC
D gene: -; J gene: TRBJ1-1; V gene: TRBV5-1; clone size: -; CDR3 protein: CASRVPGDGTEAFF; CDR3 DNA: TGCGCCAGCAGAGTTCCGGGGGATGGTACTGAAGCTTTCTTT
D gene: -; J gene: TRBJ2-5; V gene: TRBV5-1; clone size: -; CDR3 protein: CASSSPQPSQETQYF; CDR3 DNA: TGCGCCAGCAGCTCGCCCCAACCCTCCCAAGAGACCCAGTACTTC
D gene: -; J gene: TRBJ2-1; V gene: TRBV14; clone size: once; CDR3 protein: CASSPLAGFGSYNEQFF; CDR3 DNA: TGTGCCAGCAGCCCCCTAGCCGGTTTTGGCTCCTACAATGAGCAGTTCTTC
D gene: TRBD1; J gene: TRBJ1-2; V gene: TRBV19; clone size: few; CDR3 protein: CATSQGRHGYTF; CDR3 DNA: TGTGCCACGTCACAGGGGCGTCATGGCTACACCTTC
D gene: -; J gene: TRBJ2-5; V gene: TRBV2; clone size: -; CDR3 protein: CASLGLGRPFQETQYF; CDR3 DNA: TGTGCCAGCTTAGGGTTGGGGAGACCGTTTCAAGAGACCCAGTACTTC